The 27 T cell receptor beta chains presented below share a single source sample, sequenced in a study of shared clonotypes between healthy human individuals. Data came from immunoSEQ multiplex PCR; TCRdb stores just in-frame clones and leaves some out. The data hold roughly 530,000 clones, with 90% to 96% observed a single time. Material: naive CD4+ T cells sorted from blood. As for subset: CD45RA+ positively selected. The receptors here all came from a woman in her thirties in good health.

The gene calls are TRBV11-2 and TRBJ2-2, with TRBD1 as a possible D gene (6 bases). Trimming left V 4 bases short and J 3 bases short, with 12 bases between. Germline values: CDR1 SGHAT, CDR2 FQNNGV. CDR3 length: 15 residues. CDR3 protein: CASSSQGLDTGELFF. CDR3 DNA sequence: TGTGCCAGCAGCTCCCAGGGGTTGGACACCGGGGAGCTGTTTTTT.

The rearrangement uses TRBV5-1 and TRBJ2-7, with a tentative D call TRBD1 (5 bases). V lost 3 bases and J 2 bases, leaving 9 bases between the germline ends. Germline V gene sequence: CDR1 SGHRS, CDR2 YFSETQ. The CDR3 has 13 residues. In DNA, the CDR3 is TGCGCCAGCAGCTCGACAGAGACCTACGAGCAGTACTTC. Translating gives CASSSTETYEQYF.

The J gene is TRBJ1-1, the V gene TRBV7-2; D is uncertain. The CDR3 is 13 residues long. Trimming took 6 bases from V and 1 from J, leaving 9 bases between them. Germline CDR1 reads SGHTA; CDR2 reads FQGNSA. CDR3 nucleotides: TGTGCCAGCAGTTCTCAGGAGAACACTGAAGCTTTCTTT. It translates to CASSSQENTEAFF.

The chain joins TRBV7-2 to TRBJ1-5; 7 bases fit TRBD1. This CDR3 spans 14 amino acids. Trimming at V came to 5 bases and at J to 4 bases, leaving 5 bases not matched to a gene. The V gene's germline CDR1 is SGHTA and CDR2 FQGNSA. DNA of the CDR3: TGTGCCAGCAGCCCGGGACAGCTTAATCAGCCCCAGCATTTT. Translation: CASSPGQLNQPQHF. The whole variable domain, remainder taken from reference TRBV7-2 and TRBJ1-5, is GAGVSQSPSNKVTEKGKDVELRCDPISGHTALYWYRQSLGQGLEFLIYFQGNSAPDKSGLPSDRFSAERTGGSVSTLTIQRTQQEDSAVYLCASSPGQLNQPQHFGDGTRLSIL.

The chain carries TRBV5-8 and TRBJ2-7, with 12 nucleotides matching TRBD1. The V gene end was trimmed by 7 bases and the J gene end by 9 bases; junction bases not matched to a gene: 11. CDR1 SGHTS and CDR2 YDEGEE come from the germline V gene. There are 14 residues in the CDR3. In DNA, the CDR3 is TGTGCCAGCCACAGGCCCGGGACAGGGGGCGGGCAGTACTTC. Translated: CASHRPGTGGGQYF.

The chain combines TRBV25-1 with TRBJ2-7; perhaps TRBD1 as D (5 bases). V was cut by 1 base and J by 7 bases, with 14 bases left in between. Germline loops: CDR1 MGHDK, CDR2 SYGVNS. This CDR3 is 14 amino acids long. The CDR3 spells CASSEWKTVGEQYF. The CDR3, as DNA: TGTGCCAGCAGTGAATGGAAGACAGTGGGAGAGCAGTACTTC.

This chain joins TRBV28 and TRBJ2-1; D is ambiguous. CDR1 is MDHEN and CDR2 is SYDVKM in the germline V gene. The CDR3 runs 13 residues. V was trimmed by 7 bases and J by 3 bases, leaving 10 bases between them. The DNA for the CDR3 is TGTGCCAGCAACCGGCCGAGCTACAATGAGCAGTTCTTC. This codes for CASNRPSYNEQFF.

V is TRBV11-3 and J is TRBJ1-1; D may be TRBD1 (5 bases). Germline values: CDR1 SGHNT, CDR2 YENEEA. Between the trimmed V and J ends, which lost 3 bases and 1 base, there was a span of 6 bases. This CDR3 has 13 residues. The CDR3 region has the DNA TGTGCCAGCAGCTTGGGGCAGAACACTGAAGCTTTCTTT. It yields the protein CASSLGQNTEAFF.

This rearrangement joins TRBV9 to TRBJ2-2; tentative D call: TRBD2 (5 bases). The CDR3 runs 14 residues. Germline-derived CDR1 and CDR2 are SGDLS and YYNGEE. V was shortened by 2 bases and J by 4 bases, with 9 bases between the two germline ends. The CDR3 loop is CASSVIATTGELFF. The DNA for the CDR3 is TGTGCCAGCAGCGTTATAGCGACCACCGGGGAGCTGTTTTTT.

Only one count was recorded for this clone. The chain links TRBV11-2 to TRBJ2-2; 7 nucleotides line up with TRBD1. The CDR3 sequence is 18 residues long. The V segment lost 0 bases and the J segment 5 bases; nucleotides outside the gene matches: 12. In germline, CDR1 is SGHAT, CDR2 FQNNGV. The CDR3 DNA reads TGTGCCAGCAGCTTAGATGCCGGGGCGACAGGGCGGACCGGGGAGCTGTTTTTT. It yields the protein CASSLDAGATGRTGELFF.

This clone was observed once. CDR3 DNA: TGTGCCAGCAGTTTGTCAGCGATTAATGAAAAACTGTTTTTT. Translation gives CASSLSAINEKLFF. The gene calls are TRBV28 and TRBJ1-4, with D unresolved. Germline V gene sequence: CDR1 MDHEN, CDR2 SYDVKM. Trimming shortened V by 3 bases and J by 4 bases, and 9 bases separated the two germline ends. The CDR3 is 14 amino acids.

The chain is built from TRBV14 and TRBJ2-2; 8 bases fit TRBD2. Per germline, CDR1 SGHDN and CDR2 FVKESK. The CDR3 has 16 amino acids. Trimming cost V 3 bases and J 1 base; bases outside gene matches: 4. CDR3 DNA sequence: TGTGCCAGCAGCCATCGGACTAGCTGGAACACCGGGGAGCTGTTTTTT. Amino acids: CASSHRTSWNTGELFF.

The chain combines TRBV14 with TRBJ1-3; D possibly corresponds to TRBD1 (5 bases). Trimming took 0 bases from V and 3 from J, leaving 12 bases between them. CDR1 and CDR2 from the germline V gene are SGHDN and FVKESK. The CDR3 has 16 residues. Written as DNA, the CDR3 is TGTGCCAGCAGCCAAGACAGGGCACGCCTTGGAAACACCATATATTTT. This translates into CASSQDRARLGNTIYF.

CDR3 loop: CASSRDNRGPNQETQYF. CDR3 DNA: TGTGCCAGCAGTAGGGATAACAGGGGTCCCAACCAAGAGACCCAGTACTTC. The chain uses TRBV13 and TRBJ2-5, with 7 bases lining up with TRBD1. Germline values: CDR1 PRHDT, CDR2 FYEKMQ (reference sequence). CDR3 length: 17 residues. V gave up 6 bases and J gave up 0 bases; unmatched junction bases: 13.

The gene calls are TRBV28 and TRBJ2-7, with D unresolved. The V and J ends lost 6 bases and 0 bases respectively, with 12 bases between them. Germline assignment: CDR1 MDHEN and CDR2 SYDVKM. The CDR3 has 14 residues. The CDR3 is CASRALGSSYEQYF. DNA for the CDR3: TGTGCCAGCAGGGCCCTTGGTAGCTCCTACGAGCAGTACTTC.

V gene TRBV5-4 combines with J gene TRBJ2-3; perhaps D is TRBD1 or TRBD2 (5 bases each). Germline lookup yields CDR1 SGHNT and CDR2 YYREEE (reference sequence). V was pared by 4 bases and J by 6 bases, with 15 bases between. The CDR3 has 14 residues. The CDR3 DNA sequence: TGTGCCAGCAGCCACGGGACGCGTGTTGATACGCAGTATTTT. It translates to CASSHGTRVDTQYF.

This clone came up a few times. This CDR3 reads CASKGQDDQPQHF. CDR3 DNA sequence: TGCGCCAGCAAGGGACAGGACGATCAGCCCCAGCATTTT. This sequence joins TRBV5-1 and TRBJ1-5; TRBD1 aligns across 8 bases. Germline V gene lookup returns CDR1 SGHRS and CDR2 YFSETQ. The junction had 4 bases not matched to a gene; V was cut back by 6 bases and J by 5 bases. This CDR3 comprises 13 residues.

This rearrangement joins TRBV5-5 to TRBJ1-5, with D possibly matching TRBD1 (5 bases). This CDR3 region has 18 residues. Germline CDR1 is SGHKS and CDR2 is YYEKEE (reference sequence). V was clipped by 3 bases and J by 1 base, with 20 bases between them. The CDR3 sequence is CASSSGGFRGPSNQPQHF. Written as DNA, the CDR3 is TGTGCCAGCAGCTCTGGCGGATTTCGGGGCCCAAGCAATCAGCCCCAGCATTTT.

This clone was seen a handful of times. This chain links TRBV10-1 with TRBJ2-7; the D gene is possibly TRBD1 (5 bases). Germline V gene lookup returns CDR1 WNHNN and CDR2 SYGVQD (reference sequence). The CDR3 runs to 14 residues. Trimming removed 3 bases at V and 2 bases at J, with 11 bases between. The CDR3: CASSDPGKPYEQYF. CDR3 sequence (DNA): TGCGCCAGCAGTGACCCAGGGAAGCCCTACGAGCAGTACTTC.

This chain links TRBV5-1 with TRBJ2-7; either TRBD1 or TRBD2 may fit D (5 bases each). The CDR3 spans 14 residues. CDR1 and CDR2 (germline): SGHRS, YFSETQ. V shed 3 bases and J shed 1 base, with 11 bases lying between them. This chain's CDR3 is CASSSGTLSYEQYF. CDR3 nucleotide sequence: TGCGCCAGCAGCTCGGGGACGCTTTCCTACGAGCAGTACTTC. The full variable domain, with the rest looked up from reference TRBV5-1 and TRBJ2-7, is KAGVTQTPRYLIKTRGQQVTLSCSPISGHRSVSWYQQTPGQGLQFLFEYFSETQRNKGNFPGRFSGRQFSNSRSEMNVSTLELGDSALYLCASSSGTLSYEQYFGPGTRLTVT.

V usage is TRBV5-1 and J usage is TRBJ1-1; perhaps TRBD1 as D (5 bases). The V gene's germline CDR1 is SGHRS and CDR2 YFSETQ. This CDR3 contains 13 residues. Trimming removed 6 bases from V and 2 bases from J, with 11 bases in between. The CDR3 loop reads CASTRRGNTEAFF. In DNA form, the CDR3 reads TGCGCCAGCACCCGGAGGGGAAACACTGAAGCTTTCTTT.

The V gene is TRBV28, the J gene TRBJ1-5; a possible D gene is TRBD1 (6 bases). Deletions cut 1 base from V and 4 bases from J, with 8 bases between. The length of the CDR3 is 14 residues. Germline CDR1 MDHEN, CDR2 SYDVKM. The CDR3 DNA is TGTGCCAGCAGTTTATCCCAGGGGAATCAGCCCCAGCATTTT. This codes for CASSLSQGNQPQHF. Full variable domain (rest looked up from reference TRBV28 and TRBJ1-5): DVKVTQSSRYLVKRTGEKVFLECVQDMDHENMFWYRQDPGLGLRLIYFSYDVKMKEKGDIPEGYSVSREKKERFSLILESASTNQTSMYLCASSLSQGNQPQHFGDGTRLSIL.

The rearrangement links TRBV27 to TRBJ1-4, with D hard to call. The ends were cut back, 5 bases at V and 4 bases at J, with 17 bases in the middle. The CDR3 has 16 amino acids. Germline lookup yields CDR1 MNHEY and CDR2 SMNVEV (reference sequence). CDR3 DNA sequence: TGTGCCAGCAGTCTATACCGTCTGGGCGGTAATGAAAAACTGTTTTTT. As protein: CASSLYRLGGNEKLFF.

The rearrangement uses TRBV29-1 and TRBJ2-7; 9 bases are a match to TRBD2. Germline V gene lookup returns CDR1 SQVTM and CDR2 ANQGSEA. Trimming took 6 bases from V and 2 from J; bases not matched to a gene: 8. This CDR3 contains 14 residues. CDR3 coding DNA: TGCAGCGTCCGCCGAGTAGCGGGAGCCTACGAGCAGTACTTC. This sequence encodes CSVRRVAGAYEQYF.

The chain combines TRBV5-1 with TRBJ1-2; D might be TRBD1 (6 bases). The germline V and J ends were trimmed by 0 bases and 7 bases, with 16 bases remaining between them. The germline CDR1 and CDR2 sequences are SGHRS and YFSETQ. The CDR3 has 15 residues. The DNA of the CDR3 is TGCGCCAGCAGCTTGGTAGTCAGGGGACAAAGTGGCTACACCTTC. Its protein is CASSLVVRGQSGYTF.

The chain is built from TRBV21-1 and TRBJ1-2; the table assigns TRBD1, which was not confirmed against the DNA. TRBV21-1 is a recognized pseudogene. The CDR3 loop spans 17 amino acids. The CDR3 loop reads CASSKVPDRLSSHSYTF. As DNA, the CDR3 is TGTGCCAGCAGCAAAGTTCCGGACAGGTTGAGTTCTCATTCGTACACCTTC.

This clone was seen only once. V is TRBV6-5 and J is TRBJ2-4; D tentatively fits TRBD1 or TRBD2 (6 bases each). Germline V gene sequence: CDR1 MNHEY, CDR2 SVGAGI. V lost 2 bases to trimming and J lost 6 bases, with 11 bases between them. This CDR3 is built from 14 residues. CDR3 amino acids: CASSYDRRGNIQYF. CDR3 nucleotide sequence: TGTGCCAGCAGTTACGACAGGCGGGGAAACATTCAGTACTTC.